This T cell receptor beta chain originates from a study of blood T cell repertoires in COVID-19. Across the whole study: Material from acute and convalescent COVID-19 was sourced from the United States, Italy and Spain. From T cells, B-cell-depleted T cells, or PBMCs came the material, which was cDNA or gDNA.

Germline values: CDR1 SQVTM, CDR2 ANQGSEA. CDR3 length: 15 residues. With 4 bases clipped from V and 4 bases from J, the junction kept 9 bases outside the gene matches. Original methodology: Amplification from reference gene primers served as the basis for estimated nucleated cell counts. Clones were read by immunoSEQ multiplex PCR, and TCRdb kept only the in-frame ones, dropping some. Clone size and V and J calls were adopted from that table, with D and trimming inferred from the DNA. The table shows around 100,000 clones, with more than 65% occurring only once. The origin of this receptor is a man between 70 and 80 years old with active or convalescent COVID-19. What was sequenced was peripheral blood. The chain links TRBV29-1 to TRBJ2-2; TRBD1 agrees at 7 bases. The CDR3 DNA is TGCAGCGTTGGAAAGTTTGGACAGGCCACCGGGGAGCTGTTTTTT. It specifies CSVGKFGQATGELFF.